This T cell receptor beta chain is from a study of blood T cells in healthy people across ages. This clonotype came up a few times. Antigen specificity is unknown. The CDR3 runs 14 residues. Germline V gives CDR1 MNHGY, CDR2 SAAAGT. The trim removed 5 bases at V and 7 bases at J, leaving 8 bases unmatched. Study-wide findings and caveats: As age increased, TCR beta diversity per million T cells fell in a roughly linear fashion.

It was with a sample-barcoded 5' primer and a J-beta primer mix that a second PCR of about 7 to 12 cycles was run. TCRdb itself ran the 5' RACE reads through MiXCR, one entry per CDR3 protein. This sample has 1.5 million to 2 million distinct CDR3 sequences; about 50% occur once, and the top ten carry over 2%. Specimen: blood. The chain carries TRBV6-8 and TRBJ1-2; 9 nucleotides agree with TRBD1. The sequence came from a woman in her forties in good health. The CDR3 is CASSGGQGNSGYTF. CDR3 coding DNA: TGTGCCAGCAGTGGGGGACAGGGAAATTCTGGCTACACCTTC.